This T cell receptor beta chain was captured by sequencing in a study of regulatory T cells in long-lasting Graves disease. Study background: Persistence in Graves' disease denoted antithyroid drug use beyond 5 years alongside positive TSH receptor antibodies.

Findings of the study overall: With persistent disease, TRBV28, TRBJ1-2 and TRBJ2-5 were the favored segments.

V lost 3 bases, J lost 1 base, and 4 bases stayed unmatched. The length of the CDR3 is 16 residues. Germline lookup yields CDR1 MNHEY and CDR2 SMNVEV (reference sequence). CDR3-region Arm-PCR and iRepertoire HTBI primers produced the TCR beta libraries. Each CDR3 protein is one row after TCRdb ran MiXCR on the multiplex PCR reads. Counted here are 310,000 or so distinct CDR3 sequences, 20% to 25% occurring once; the ten biggest clones make up around three fifths. Time point noted: persistent/refractory GD, antithyroid drugs over 5 years with positive TRAb. With RNA extracted from PBMCs as input, the TCR library was made. Patients of an endocrinology department in Xi'an, China, were included. This clonotype was seen repeatedly, ten times or more. Its cognate antigen is unknown.

This chain connects TRBV27 to TRBJ2-3; TRBD2 aligns across 10 bases. This sequence was found in a female donor with Graves disease. The specimen was peripheral blood mononuclear cells (PBMCs), collected when the disease was refractory, from a patient treated with antithyroid drugs. CDR3 residues: CASSLLAGVGTDTQYF. The CDR3, as DNA: TGTGCCAGCAGTTTGCTAGCGGGAGTTGGCACAGATACGCAGTATTTT.